This T cell receptor (beta chain) appears in the sequencing data of a study of cytomegalovirus exposure and HLA in healthy donors. Regarding the study as a whole: Associated with cytomegalovirus, according to the listing, were 150 to 200 TCR beta chains. Most CMV-associated TCR beta chains appeared HLA-restricted in a later analysis. Trimming of TCR beta V- and J-genes showed a link, identified in a later analysis, to a missense DCLRE1C variant.

With 60 Vbeta and 13 Jbeta primers, the PCR was carried out. This table comes from immunoSEQ multiplex PCR, and its TCRdb copy is limited to in-frame clones, with some not included. Here the sample spans 85,000 to 130,000 clones, roughly 73% being singletons. This CDR3 spans 15 amino acids. With respect to this clone: Its target is unknown.

Sequenced: PBMCs. The chain combines TRBV21-1 with TRBJ1-1. TRBV21-1 is listed as a pseudogene. The source is a man aged 35-49 years in good health and CMV-seronegative. CDR3 region: CASSGWRGSRTEAFF. The CDR3 region has the DNA TGTGCCAGCAGCGGGTGGAGGGGATCAAGGACTGAAGCTTTCTTT.